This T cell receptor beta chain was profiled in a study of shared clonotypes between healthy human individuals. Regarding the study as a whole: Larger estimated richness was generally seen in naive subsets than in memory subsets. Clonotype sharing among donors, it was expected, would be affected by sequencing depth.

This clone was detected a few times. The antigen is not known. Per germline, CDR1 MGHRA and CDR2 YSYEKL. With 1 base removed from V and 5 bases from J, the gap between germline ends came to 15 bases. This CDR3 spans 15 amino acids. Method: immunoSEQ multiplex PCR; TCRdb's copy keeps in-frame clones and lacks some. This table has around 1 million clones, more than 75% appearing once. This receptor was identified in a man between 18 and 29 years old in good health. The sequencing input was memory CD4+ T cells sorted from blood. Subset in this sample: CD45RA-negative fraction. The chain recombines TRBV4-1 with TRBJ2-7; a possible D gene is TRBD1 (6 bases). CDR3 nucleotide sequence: TGCGCCAGCAGCCAAGGACAGGCGAAAGGTGACGAGCAGTACTTC. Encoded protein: CASSQGQAKGDEQYF.